The present T cell receptor (beta chain) was sequenced within a study of beta chain features in type 1 diabetes. This CDR3 region has 14 residues. Trimming removed 10 bases from V and 2 bases from J; junction bases left unmatched: 10. Germline-derived CDR1 and CDR2 are KGHSH and LQKENI. Expressed TCRB transcripts were sequenced, since all the RNA that had been isolated was reverse transcribed. TCRdb's table, derived via immunoSEQ multiplex PCR, lists solely in-frame clones and lacks some. The table lists around 180,000 clones, approximately 13% of them singletons. The table lists this clone with a few counts.

The sequenced sample was central memory CD4+ T cells from blood. The chain joins TRBV18 to TRBJ1-1; TRBD1 matches 7 bases. The TCR was taken from a woman between 18 and 30 years old in good health. CDR3 sequence (DNA): TGTGCCACCCGGGACAGACAACTAAACACTGAAGCTTTCTTT. Translation gives CATRDRQLNTEAFF.